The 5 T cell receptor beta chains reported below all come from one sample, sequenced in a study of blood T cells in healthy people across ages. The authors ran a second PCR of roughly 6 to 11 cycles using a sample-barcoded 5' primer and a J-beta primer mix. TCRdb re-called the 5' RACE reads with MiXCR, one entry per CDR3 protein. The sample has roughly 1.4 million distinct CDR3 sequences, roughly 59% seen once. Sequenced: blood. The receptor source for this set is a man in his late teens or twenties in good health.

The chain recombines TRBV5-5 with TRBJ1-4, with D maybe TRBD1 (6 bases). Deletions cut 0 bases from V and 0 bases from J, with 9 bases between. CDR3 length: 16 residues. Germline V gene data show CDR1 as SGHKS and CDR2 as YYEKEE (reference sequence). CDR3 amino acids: CASSLGRTATNEKLFF. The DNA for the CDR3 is TGTGCCAGCAGCTTGGGCAGGACAGCAACTAATGAAAAACTGTTTTTT.

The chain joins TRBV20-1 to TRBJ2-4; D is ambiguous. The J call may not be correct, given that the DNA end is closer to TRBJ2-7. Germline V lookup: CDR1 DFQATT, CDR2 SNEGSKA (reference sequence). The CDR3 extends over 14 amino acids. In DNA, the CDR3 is TGCAGTGCTAGAGACTACAGCAAGACGTACGAGCAGTACTTC. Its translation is CSARDYSKTYEQYF.

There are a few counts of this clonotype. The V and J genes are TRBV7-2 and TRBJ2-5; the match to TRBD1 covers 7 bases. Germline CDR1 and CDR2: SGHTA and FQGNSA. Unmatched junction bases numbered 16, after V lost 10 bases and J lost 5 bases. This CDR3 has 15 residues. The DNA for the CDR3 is TGTGCCATTGGGTGGGACAGTAATTCTAGGGAGACCCAGTACTTC. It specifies CAIGWDSNSRETQYF.

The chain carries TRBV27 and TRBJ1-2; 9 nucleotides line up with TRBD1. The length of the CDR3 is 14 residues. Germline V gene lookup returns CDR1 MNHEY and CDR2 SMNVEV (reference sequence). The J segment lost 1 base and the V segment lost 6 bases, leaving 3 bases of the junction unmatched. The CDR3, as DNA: TGTGCCAGCAGCGGACAGGGGTTTAACTATGGCTACACCTTC. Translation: CASSGQGFNYGYTF.

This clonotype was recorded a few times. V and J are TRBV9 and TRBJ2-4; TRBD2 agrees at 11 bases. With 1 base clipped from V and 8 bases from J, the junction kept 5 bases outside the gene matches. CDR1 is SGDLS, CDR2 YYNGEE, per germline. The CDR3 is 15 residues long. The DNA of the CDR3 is TGTGCCAGCAGCGTAACTAGCGGGAGTTTAGACATTCAGTACTTC. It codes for CASSVTSGSLDIQYF.